The clone carrying this T cell receptor (beta chain) appeared a few times. No antigen is known for it. A sample-barcoded 5' primer and a J-beta primer mix were used in a second PCR of about 7 to 12 cycles. The authors tagged each cDNA molecule using a template-switch adaptor with 12 random nucleotides. TCRdb re-derived calls from the 5' RACE reads in MiXCR, one entry per CDR3 protein. The sample has 710,000 or so distinct CDR3 sequences, around a fifth seen once. The CDR3 is made up of 17 amino acids. The V gene's germline CDR1 is SGHRS and CDR2 YFSETQ. This sample is part of a study of blood T cells in healthy people across ages. About the research overall: About one barcoded TCR beta cDNA was captured per two T cells. Study results and caveats: As age increased, TCR beta diversity per million T cells fell in a roughly linear fashion. Strongly correlated with naive T cell percentage was TCR beta diversity.

Sample: blood. The TCR sequence derives from a man aged 70 or older in good health. This chain uses TRBV5-1 with TRBJ2-5; 7 positions match TRBD1. The end of the DNA is better explained by TRBJ2-7, so the J call may be wrong. CDR3 in amino acids: CASSLDWAGGSSYEQYF. The CDR3 DNA reads as TGCGCCAGCAGCTTGGATTGGGCAGGGGGAAGCTCCTACGAGCAGTACTTC.